This T cell receptor beta chain is from a study of T cell repertoires in cytomegalovirus infection. Study-wide context: Public TCR beta signature analysis indicated the presence of both CMV infection and matching HLA type.

Trimming shortened V by 4 bases and J by 4 bases, and 8 bases separated the two germline ends. This CDR3 comprises 14 residues. CDR1 and CDR2 from the germline V gene are SEHNR and FQNEAQ (reference sequence). This clonotype was found many times. TCRdb re-analysed the reads in MiXCR, keeping a single row per CDR3 protein. This sample has over 300,000 distinct CDR3 sequences; around a sixth occur once, and the top ten carry more than 10%. The chain carries TRBV7-9 and TRBJ1-6; D gene ambiguous. What was sequenced was PBMCs. The sequence derives from a human donor in good health (CMV status not recorded). Some clones in this sample may be carry-over from other donors' samples. The CDR3 nucleotides are TGTGCCAGCAGCTGGGAACAGTATAATTCACCCCTCCACTTT. As protein: CASSWEQYNSPLHF.